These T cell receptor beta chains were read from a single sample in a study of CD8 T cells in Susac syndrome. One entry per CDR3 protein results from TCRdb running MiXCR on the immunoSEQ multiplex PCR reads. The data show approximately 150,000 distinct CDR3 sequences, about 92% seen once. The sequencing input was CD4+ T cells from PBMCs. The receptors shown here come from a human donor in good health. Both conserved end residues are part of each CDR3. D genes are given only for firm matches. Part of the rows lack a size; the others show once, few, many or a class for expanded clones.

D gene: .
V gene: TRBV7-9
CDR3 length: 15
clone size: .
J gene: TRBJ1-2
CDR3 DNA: TGTGCCAGCAGCACTCGACAGGACCGCCGAGGAGTCTACACCTTC
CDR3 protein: CASSTRQDRRGVYTF

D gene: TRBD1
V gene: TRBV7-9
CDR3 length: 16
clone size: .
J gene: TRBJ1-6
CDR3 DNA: TGTGCCAGCAGCTTGGACAGGGCGGTTTATAATTCACCCCTCCACTTT
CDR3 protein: CASSLDRAVYNSPLHF

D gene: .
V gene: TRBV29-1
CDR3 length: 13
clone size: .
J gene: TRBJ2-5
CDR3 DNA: TGCAGCGTTGAACGGCAGAGTCAAGAGACCCAGTACTTC
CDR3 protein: CSVERQSQETQYF

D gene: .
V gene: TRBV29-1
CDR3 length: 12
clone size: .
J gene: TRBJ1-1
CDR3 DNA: TGCAGCGTTGGTGACCGGGACACTGAAGCTTTCTTT
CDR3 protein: CSVGDRDTEAFF

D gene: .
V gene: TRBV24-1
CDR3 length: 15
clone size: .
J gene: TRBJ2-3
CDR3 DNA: TGTGCCACCAGTGACTTAGACAGGACCACAGATACGCAGTATTTT
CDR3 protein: CATSDLDRTTDTQYF

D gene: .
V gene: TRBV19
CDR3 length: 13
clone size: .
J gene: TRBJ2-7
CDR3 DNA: TGTGCCAGTAGTATCGGACGGCCCTACGAGCAGTACTTC
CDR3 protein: CASSIGRPYEQYF

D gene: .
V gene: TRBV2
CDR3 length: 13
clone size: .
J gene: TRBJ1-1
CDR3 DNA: TGTGCCAGCAGTGATGAGGGTGGCACTGAAGCTTTCTTT
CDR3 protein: CASSDEGGTEAFF

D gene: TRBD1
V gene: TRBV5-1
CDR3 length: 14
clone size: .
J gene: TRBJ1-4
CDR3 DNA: TGCGCCAGCAGCGGGACAGGGCAGAGTGAAAAACTGTTTTTT
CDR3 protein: CASSGTGQSEKLFF

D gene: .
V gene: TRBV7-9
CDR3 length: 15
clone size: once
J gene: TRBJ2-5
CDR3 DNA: TGTGCCAGCAGCTTAGGGGGAGCTTTGTCGGAGACCCAGTACTTC
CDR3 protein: CASSLGGALSETQYF

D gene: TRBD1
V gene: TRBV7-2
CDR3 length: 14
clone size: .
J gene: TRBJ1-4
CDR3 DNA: TGTGCCAGCAGGGACGGGACAGTTAATGAAAAACTGTTTTTT
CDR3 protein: CASRDGTVNEKLFF

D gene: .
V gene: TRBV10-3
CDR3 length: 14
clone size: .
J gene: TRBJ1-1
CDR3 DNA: TGTGCCATCAGAGGGGGGACACCGAACACTGAAGCTTTCTTT
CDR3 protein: CAIRGGTPNTEAFF

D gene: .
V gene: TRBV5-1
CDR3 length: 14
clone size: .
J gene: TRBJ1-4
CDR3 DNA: TGCGCCAGCAGCCTATCCTCAACTAATGAAAAACTGTTTTTT
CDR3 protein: CASSLSSTNEKLFF

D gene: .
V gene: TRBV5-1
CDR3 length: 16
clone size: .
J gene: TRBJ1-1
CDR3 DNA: TGCGCCAGCAGCTTGGGGGGGCCGGCCAGGAAAACTGAAGCTTTCTTT
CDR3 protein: CASSLGGPARKTEAFF

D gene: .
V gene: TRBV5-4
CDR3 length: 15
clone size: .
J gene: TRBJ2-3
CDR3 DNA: TGTGCCAGCAGTTCTAGCTTGGGGAGCACAGATACGCAGTATTTT
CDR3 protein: CASSSSLGSTDTQYF

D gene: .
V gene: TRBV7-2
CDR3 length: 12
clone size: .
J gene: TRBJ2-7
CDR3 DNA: TGTGCCAGCAGCTTAGTGGGGGACGAGCAGTACTTC
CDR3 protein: CASSLVGDEQYF

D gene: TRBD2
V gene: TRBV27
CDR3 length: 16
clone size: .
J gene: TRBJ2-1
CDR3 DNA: TGTGCCAGCAGTTTAGATGCGGGAGTGTCCTACAATGAGCAGTTCTTC
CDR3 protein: CASSLDAGVSYNEQFF

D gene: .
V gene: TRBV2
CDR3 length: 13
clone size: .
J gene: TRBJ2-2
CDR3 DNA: TGTGCCAGCAGTCGGCGGAACACCGGGGAGCTGCTTTTT
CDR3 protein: CASSRRNTGELLF

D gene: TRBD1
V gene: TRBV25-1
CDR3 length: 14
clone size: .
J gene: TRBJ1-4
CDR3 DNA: TGTGCCAGCGTCACAGGGGGGACTAATGAAAAACTGTTTTTT
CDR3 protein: CASVTGGTNEKLFF